This passage covers 23 T cell receptor beta chains from one sample sequenced in a study of vaccination effects on CD4 cells after COVID-19 (dated by TCRdb to between 2021 and 2024). Receptors were amplified or captured by the immunoSEQ multiplex PCR assay. Here the immuneACCESS table is served through TCRdb, limited to in-frame sequences with V and J called. Missing clones are a known gap in these copies; in checked studies unresolved V genes cover under half, and the rest lacks a known reason. The sample contains around 50,000 clones, more than 75% of them found a single time. The ten top clones hold approximately 5.8% of the sample. Their cognate antigens are unknown. To identify antigen-specific CD4+ T cell clonotypes by their expansion, the ViraFEST assay first stimulated PBMC with viral peptide pools and then applied TCR sequencing. After roughly 11 days of culture, CD4+ T cells were isolated with the EasySep CD4+ T cell isolation kit. PCR-confirmed SARS-CoV-2 infection had occurred in convalescent patients between March and December 2020, before the Alpha, Beta and Delta variants emerged in the United States.

The specimen comprised CD4+ T cells from PBMCs cultured with HIV peptides, sampled before COVID-19 vaccination. Interpreted using the paper, the cell subset or site label stands for: HIV-1 Nef peptide pool negative control/reference culture. The receptors come from a human donor who had a prior SARS-CoV-2 infection.

Concerning this clone: The same CDR3 arises from other DNA sequences in this sample as well. The CDR3 DNA reads as TGCGCCAGCAGCTCAAGTAGCACAGATACGCAGTATTTT. Protein sequence: CASSSSSTDTQYF. The chain couples TRBV5-1 to TRBJ2-3, with unresolved D. V was clipped by 3 bases and J by 0 bases, with 5 bases between them. Germline-derived CDR1 and CDR2 are SGHRS and YFSETQ. The CDR3 length is 13 residues.

In nucleotides, the CDR3 is TGTGCCAGCAGTAACTATCGGAGAACCTACAATGAGCAGTTCTTC. It yields the protein CASSNYRRTYNEQFF. This sequence joins TRBV6-5 and TRBJ2-1; D ambiguous. The germline V and J ends were trimmed by 5 bases and 2 bases, with 13 bases remaining between them. The germline V gene encodes CDR1 MNHEY and CDR2 SVGAGI. This CDR3 region has 15 residues.

The CDR3 is CASNNERESYNEQFF. In nucleotides, the CDR3 is TGCGCCAGCAACAATGAGAGGGAATCCTACAATGAGCAGTTCTTC. The chain uses TRBV10-1 and TRBJ2-1, with D possibly matching TRBD2 (5 bases). V was shortened by 7 bases and J by 1 base, with 14 bases between the two germline ends. The germline gives CDR1 WNHNN, CDR2 SYGVQD (reference sequence). CDR3 length equals 15 residues.

The J gene is TRBJ1-4, the V gene TRBV6-6; TRBD1 matches 7 bases. The CDR3 extends over 14 amino acids. V was pared by 6 bases and J by 4 bases, with 5 bases of the junction left unmatched. CDR1 MNHNY and CDR2 SVGAGI come from the germline V gene (reference sequence). In DNA, the CDR3 is TGTGCCAGCAGGACGCCAGGGGGTAATGAAAAACTGTTTTTT. Residues: CASRTPGGNEKLFF.

V and J are TRBV9 and TRBJ2-3, with TRBD2 matching 9 bases. The CDR3 extends over 16 amino acids. Looked up from germline, CDR1 is SGDLS and CDR2 is YYNGEE. The junction had 7 bases not matched to a gene; V was cut back by 0 bases and J by 5 bases. The CDR3 loop is CASSVDAGGLRDTQYF. DNA for the CDR3: TGTGCCAGCAGCGTAGATGCGGGGGGGCTCAGAGATACGCAGTATTTT.

The rearrangement joins TRBV6-5 to TRBJ1-6; D is possibly TRBD1 (6 bases). The CDR3 runs 14 residues. Deletions cut 4 bases from V and 14 bases from J, with 18 bases between. CDR1 MNHEY and CDR2 SVGAGI come from the germline V gene. The CDR3 is CASSLTGFNSALHF. The CDR3 DNA sequence: TGTGCCAGCAGTTTAACAGGGTTCAATTCGGCCCTCCACTTT.

The rearrangement joins TRBV11-2 to TRBJ2-3, with D possibly matching TRBD1 (5 bases). Germline V gene sequence: CDR1 SGHAT, CDR2 FQNNGV. Trimming stripped 2 bases from V and 1 base from J, with 19 bases between. The CDR3 extends over 18 amino acids. The CDR3 nucleotides are TGTGCCAGCAGCTTACAAGGGGTGGGATCCGCTGGCACAGATACGCAGTATTTT. Translating it yields CASSLQGVGSAGTDTQYF.

The count of this clone is one. The chain carries TRBV4-1 and TRBJ2-3; 14 positions agree with TRBD2. Germline V gives CDR1 MGHRA, CDR2 YSYEKL. With V trimmed by 5 bases and J by 6 bases, 7 bases remained unmatched. CDR3 length equals 16 residues. The CDR3 region is CASSKGLAGGADTQYF. In nucleotides, the CDR3 is TGCGCCAGCAGCAAAGGACTAGCGGGGGGTGCGGATACGCAGTATTTT.

This sequence joins TRBV7-2 and TRBJ2-1; no clear D. CDR3 length: 15 amino acids. V was shortened by 1 base and J by 10 bases, with 17 bases between the two germline ends. Looked up from germline, CDR1 is SGHTA and CDR2 is FQGNSA. The CDR3 region is CASSLGGTSWGEQFF. The CDR3 DNA reads as TGTGCCAGCAGCTTAGGTGGCACCTCGTGGGGAGAGCAGTTCTTC.

The rearrangement uses TRBV23-1 and TRBJ2-4; the match to TRBD1 covers 7 bases. TRBV23-1 is placed among ORFs of uncertain function. The V gene end was trimmed by 4 bases and the J gene end by 2 bases; junction bases not matched to a gene: 11. The CDR3 spans 17 residues. The CDR3 DNA follows: TGCGCCAGCAGTCGAGTTGGGGCAGGGGGTTCCAAAAACATTCAGTACTTC. Protein: CASSRVGAGGSKNIQYF.

The rearrangement joins TRBV5-4 to TRBJ2-5; 8 bases agree with TRBD2. The germline gives CDR1 SGHNT, CDR2 YYREEE (reference sequence). This CDR3 contains 15 residues. J was trimmed by 3 bases and V by 0 bases; bases with no gene match: 4. The DNA of the CDR3 is TGTGCCAGCAGCTTGGCGGGACTAGGGAAAGAGACCCAGTACTTC. This encodes CASSLAGLGKETQYF.

This clone was detected only once. The gene calls are TRBV7-9 and TRBJ1-1; D might be TRBD1 (6 bases). Germline V gene lookup returns CDR1 SEHNR and CDR2 FQNEAQ (reference sequence). Trimming took 4 bases from V and 5 from J, leaving 14 bases between them. This CDR3 region has 14 residues. In DNA form, the CDR3 reads TGTGCCAGCAGCTATCAGGGGACGGGGACTGAAGCTTTCTTT. Its protein is CASSYQGTGTEAFF.

The rearrangement links TRBV5-8 to TRBJ1-3, with D unresolved. From germline, CDR1 is SGHTS and CDR2 YDEGEE. This CDR3 region has 13 residues. Trimming took off 4 bases at V and 4 bases at J, with 9 bases between the two ends. This CDR3 reads CASSRSRGNTIYF. In nucleotides, the CDR3 is TGTGCCAGCAGCCGGTCCCGGGGAAACACCATATATTTT.

The CDR3 loop reads CSASRAGVGTDTQYF. CDR3 nucleotides: TGCAGTGCTAGTAGAGCGGGGGTCGGCACAGATACGCAGTATTTT. V and J are TRBV20-1 and TRBJ2-3; 8 bases are a match to TRBD2. This CDR3 spans 15 amino acids. Germline assignment: CDR1 DFQATT and CDR2 SNEGSKA (reference sequence). J was trimmed by 1 base and V by 3 bases; bases with no gene match: 6.

This clone was detected a few times. This chain uses TRBV4-1 with TRBJ2-5; D tentatively reads TRBD1 or TRBD2 (6 bases each). The CDR3 has 15 residues. Trimming took 1 base from V and 4 from J, leaving 13 bases between them. Germline V gene lookup returns CDR1 MGHRA and CDR2 YSYEKL. The CDR3 DNA reads as TGCGCCAGCAGCCAAGTCTCCAGGGGAGGAGAGACCCAGTACTTC. Its protein product is CASSQVSRGGETQYF.

The rearrangement uses TRBV6-2 or TRBV6-3 and TRBJ2-1; 7 nucleotides agree with TRBD1. The J segment lost 3 bases and the V segment lost 2 bases, leaving 7 bases of the junction unmatched. Looked up from germline, CDR1 is MNHEY and CDR2 is SVGEGT. CDR3 length: 16 amino acids. The chain's CDR3 is CASSYPKGQSYNEQFF. The CDR3 bases are TGTGCCAGCAGTTACCCTAAGGGACAGAGCTACAATGAGCAGTTCTTC.

A few counts support this clone. V is TRBV2 and J is TRBJ1-6; 8 bases agree with TRBD1. The CDR3 spans 16 residues. V lost 5 bases, J lost 10 bases, and 13 bases stayed unmatched. The germline V gene encodes CDR1 SNHLY and CDR2 FYNNEI. CDR3 bases: TGTGCCAGCAGTCAATACGACAGGGGATCAAACTCACCCCTCCACTTT. Translation: CASSQYDRGSNSPLHF.

This sequence joins TRBV5-4 and TRBJ1-1; a possible D gene is TRBD1 (5 bases). V lost 0 bases and J 7 bases, leaving 7 bases between the germline ends. CDR1 and CDR2 from the germline V gene are SGHNT and YYREEE (reference sequence). The CDR3 length is 12 residues. CDR3 in amino acids: CASSLVGDEAFF. The CDR3, as DNA: TGTGCCAGCAGCTTGGTGGGGGATGAAGCTTTCTTT.

The genes are TRBV6-5 and TRBJ2-7; D is undetermined. Trimming shortened V by 3 bases and J by 2 bases, and 8 bases separated the two germline ends. The CDR3 has 13 residues. Germline loops: CDR1 MNHEY, CDR2 SVGAGI. This CDR3 reads CASSYGAAYEQYF. CDR3 sequence (DNA): TGTGCCAGCAGTTATGGCGCCGCCTACGAGCAGTACTTC.

This clone was recorded once. The chain links TRBV5-1 to TRBJ2-7; D possibly uses TRBD1 or TRBD2 (6 bases each). Germline assignment: CDR1 SGHRS and CDR2 YFSETQ. V was trimmed by 0 bases and J by 7 bases, leaving 17 bases between them. CDR3 length: 15 residues. The CDR3 region is CASSLVGGEAREQYF. The CDR3 region has the DNA TGCGCCAGCAGCTTGGTGGGGGGCGAAGCTCGGGAGCAGTACTTC.

The V and J genes are TRBV29-1 and TRBJ2-1; 11 bases fit TRBD2. The germline V gene has CDR1 SQVTM and CDR2 ANQGSEA. V lost 5 bases and J lost 10; bases outside the gene matches: 4. This CDR3 is built from 12 residues. CDR3: CSVRGLAGEQFF. The CDR3 coding sequence is TGCAGCGTTCGAGGACTAGCGGGCGAGCAGTTCTTC.

The genes are TRBV5-5 and TRBJ1-4; no clear D. The germline V gene encodes CDR1 SGHKS and CDR2 YYEKEE (reference sequence). The CDR3 covers 14 residues. V lost 1 base and J 2 bases, leaving 6 bases between the germline ends. This CDR3 reads CASSLTGTNEKLFF. CDR3 DNA: TGTGCCAGCAGCTTGACGGGTACTAATGAAAAACTGTTTTTT.

This clone was seen a single time. J is TRBJ1-4 and V is TRBV12-5, with TRBD1 as a possible D gene (5 bases). The V end lost 5 bases, the J end lost 8 bases, and 15 bases lay between the germline ends. The CDR3 sequence is 14 residues long. CDR1 and CDR2 from the germline V gene are LGHNT and FRNRAP. CDR3 nucleotide sequence: TGTGCTAGTGGTGGCACCCGGGAGGGGGAAAAACTGTTTTTT. It translates to CASGGTREGEKLFF.